The T cell receptor (beta chain) under discussion was sequenced for a study of cytomegalovirus exposure and HLA in healthy donors. At the level of the study: In a later analysis, it was reported that the approximately 110 validation repertoires had been produced on the same platform as the 670 or so repertoires belonging to the first cohort. Study results and limitations: Researchers catalogued about 160 TCR beta chains as cytomegalovirus-associated. The tendency of first-cohort TCR clusters to co-occur in the 100 to 150 validation repertoires was identified by a subsequent analysis. The authors confirmed in vitro that a few CMV-associated chains were specific for CMV antigens.

Using immunoSEQ multiplex PCR, the repertoire was profiled, and TCRdb retains in-frame clones only, with some absent. This sample yields nearly 110,000 clones, of which roughly nine tenths are seen a single time; around 1.7% belongs to the top ten. This CDR3 has 14 amino acids. J was trimmed by 8 bases and V by 6 bases; bases with no gene match: 12. CDR1 SGHNT and CDR2 YENEEA come from the germline V gene. This clone has only one observation. What it recognizes is unknown. This chain links TRBV11-3 with TRBJ1-2, with 7 bases that match TRBD1. The sample taken for sequencing was PBMCs. The TCR comes from a woman aged 18-29 years in good health and CMV-seropositive. This CDR3 reads CASSIKDRPRGYTF. CDR3 nucleotides: TGTGCCAGCAGTATCAAGGACAGGCCTAGGGGCTACACCTTC.